The sequence of this T cell receptor beta chain was determined in a study of T cell responses to AZD1222 COVID-19 vaccine. General observations from the study: The study found Spike-specific TCR breadth and depth rose after two AZD1222 doses.

CDR3 length: 15 residues. J gave up 2 bases and V 5 bases, and 6 bases lay outside the gene matches. Germline assignment: CDR1 KGHSH and CDR2 LQKENI. About this clone: Its target is not known.

Here immunoSEQ multiplex PCR was the method, and the copy in TCRdb shows in-frame clones only, minus some. The table records some 200,000 clones, roughly 94% of them present only once. Material: peripheral blood, obtained 28 days after the second dose of the MenACWY control vaccine. The rearrangement links TRBV18 to TRBJ1-5; 7 positions agree with TRBD1. This TCR was sampled from an adult who received the MenACWY meningococcal vaccine as a control. This CDR3 is CASSAGQAGNQPQHF. The CDR3 DNA is TGTGCCAGCTCAGCTGGACAGGCGGGCAATCAGCCCCAGCATTTT.